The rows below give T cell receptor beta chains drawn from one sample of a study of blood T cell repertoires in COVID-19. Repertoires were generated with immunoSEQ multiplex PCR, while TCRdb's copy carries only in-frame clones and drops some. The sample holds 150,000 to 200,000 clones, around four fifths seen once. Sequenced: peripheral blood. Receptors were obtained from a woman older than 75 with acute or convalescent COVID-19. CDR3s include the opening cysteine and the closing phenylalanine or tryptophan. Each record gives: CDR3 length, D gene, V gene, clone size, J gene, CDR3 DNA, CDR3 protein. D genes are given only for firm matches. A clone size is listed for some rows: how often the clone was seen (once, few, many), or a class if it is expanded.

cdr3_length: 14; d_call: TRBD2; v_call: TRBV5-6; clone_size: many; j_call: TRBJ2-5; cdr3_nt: TGTGCCAGCAGCTTGGTAGCGGGACATGAGACCCAGTACTTC; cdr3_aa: CASSLVAGHETQYF
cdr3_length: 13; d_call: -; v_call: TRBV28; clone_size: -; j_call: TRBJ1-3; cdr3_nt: TGTGCCAGCGGTTTTATCTCTGGAAACACCATATATTTT; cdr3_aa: CASGFISGNTIYF
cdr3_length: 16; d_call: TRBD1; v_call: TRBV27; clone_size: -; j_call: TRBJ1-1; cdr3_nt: TGTGCCAGCAGTTTGGGGGACAGGGGCCTGAACACTGAAGCTTTCTTT; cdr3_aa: CASSLGDRGLNTEAFF
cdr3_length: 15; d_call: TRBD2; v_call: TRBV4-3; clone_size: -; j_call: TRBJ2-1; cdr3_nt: TGCGCCAGCAGCCTTGGACTAGCGGCCTACAATGAGCAGTTCTTC; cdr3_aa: CASSLGLAAYNEQFF
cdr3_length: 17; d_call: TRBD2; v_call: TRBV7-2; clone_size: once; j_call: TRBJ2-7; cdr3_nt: TGTGCCAGCAGCTTAGAGGCTAGCGGGGTAGCAACCTACGAGCAGTACTTC; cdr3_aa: CASSLEASGVATYEQYF
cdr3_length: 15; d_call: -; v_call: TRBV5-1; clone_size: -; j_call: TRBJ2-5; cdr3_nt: TGCGCCAGCAGCTCCGGAGGTGGGTTTTCAGAGACCCAGTACTTC; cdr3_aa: CASSSGGGFSETQYF
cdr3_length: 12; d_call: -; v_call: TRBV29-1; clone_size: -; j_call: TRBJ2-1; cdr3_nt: TGCAGCGTTGAATCGGGGTACAATGAGCAGTTCTTC; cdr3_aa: CSVESGYNEQFF
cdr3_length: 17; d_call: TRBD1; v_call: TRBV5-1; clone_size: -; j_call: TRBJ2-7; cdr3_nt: TGCGCCAGCAGCTTTTTGTTCGACGCGGACAGGCCCTACGAGCAGTACTTC; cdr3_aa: CASSFLFDADRPYEQYF
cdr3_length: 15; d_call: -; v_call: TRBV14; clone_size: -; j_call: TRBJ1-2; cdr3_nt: TGTGCCAGCAGCCAAGATACAGGGACCAACTATGGCTACACCTTC; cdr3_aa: CASSQDTGTNYGYTF
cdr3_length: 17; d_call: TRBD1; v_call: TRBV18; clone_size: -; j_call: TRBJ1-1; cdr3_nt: TGTGCCAGCTCACCAAATGCAGGCAGGGGGTCTAACACTGAAGCTTTCTTT; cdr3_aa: CASSPNAGRGSNTEAFF
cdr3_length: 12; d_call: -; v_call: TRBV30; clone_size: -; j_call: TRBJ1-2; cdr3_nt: TGTGCCTGGAGAGGCGGGGGGGATGGCTACACCTTC; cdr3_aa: CAWRGGGDGYTF
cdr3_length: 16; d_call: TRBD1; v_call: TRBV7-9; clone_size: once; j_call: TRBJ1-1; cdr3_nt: TGTGCCAGCAGACGTACAGGGGGCGCTGGGAACACTGAAGCTTTCTTT; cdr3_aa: CASRRTGGAGNTEAFF
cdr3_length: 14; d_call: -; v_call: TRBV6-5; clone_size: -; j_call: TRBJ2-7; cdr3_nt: TGTGCCAGCAGTTCACATCAGAGGTCCTACGAGCAGTACTTC; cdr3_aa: CASSSHQRSYEQYF
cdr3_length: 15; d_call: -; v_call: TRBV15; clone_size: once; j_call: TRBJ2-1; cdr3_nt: TGTGCCACCAGCTCTGACAGAGGCTCCTACAATGAGCAGTTCTTC; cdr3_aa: CATSSDRGSYNEQFF